The source of this TCR beta chain is a study of Graves' ophthalmopathy and Graves' hyperthyroidism. Regarding the study as a whole: Researchers report that a 13-signature model separated ophthalmopathy from stable hyperthyroidism, posting 87.88% sensitivity and roughly 81% specificity.

PBMCs were density-gradient isolated from roughly 9.6 ml fresh blood. V lost 5 bases and J 4 bases, leaving 14 bases between the germline ends. Per the germline V gene, CDR1 is SNHLY and CDR2 is FYNNEI. This CDR3 contains 14 residues. As to this clonotype: Its antigen is undetermined.

TCR beta CDR3 amplification used RNA transcripts. Amplification began with first-round RT-PCR using HTBI primers, then second-round multiplex PCR was performed. TCRdb used MiXCR to reprocess the multiplex PCR reads, holding one entry per CDR3 protein. The table has hundreds of thousands of distinct CDR3 sequences, 35% to 45% seen once. The origin of this receptor is an adult man with Graves' ophthalmopathy. The chain uses TRBV2 and TRBJ1-2; maybe TRBD1 (5 bases). Sequencing used peripheral blood. CDR3 sequence (DNA): TGTGCCAGCAGTCCCCTCACTCAGGGCTATGGCTACACCTTC. As protein: CASSPLTQGYGYTF.